This paragraph reports one T cell receptor (beta chain). The antigen is not known. TCRdb reprocessed the RT-PCR reads via MiXCR and lists one record per CDR3 protein. The profile covers hundreds of thousands of distinct CDR3 sequences, with approximately 12% appearing a single time and roughly 10% taken by the ten largest. This specimen belongs to a study of response to subunit inactivated influenza vaccine. General observations from the study: Researchers suggested that each seasonal influenza vaccination recruits few new T cells.

The source of this sequence is a man aged 45-60 years who received an inactivated influenza vaccine. The material was PBMCs from blood, obtained on the day of vaccination.

The CDR3 DNA reads TGTGCCAGCAGTTTATCGGGGGCGAATACGCAGTATTTT. Translated: CASSLSGANTQYF. The V call is TRBV12-3 or TRBV12-4, the J call TRBJ2-3; TRBD1 or TRBD2 may be the D gene (6 bases each). V shed 2 bases and J shed 7 bases, with 10 bases lying between them. CDR3 length equals 13 residues.